Following are 8 T cell receptor beta chains from one sample sequenced in a study of T cell changes during pregnancy in multiple sclerosis. TCRdb's copy holds only in-frame clones and misses some; the assay was immunoSEQ multiplex PCR. The repertoire holds fewer than 70,000 clones, roughly 89% seen once, with roughly 5.3% in the top ten. Sample: peripheral blood from another person, used as feeder cells. Receptors were obtained from a human donor whose cells served as feeder cells for cultures in a pregnancy study.

The J gene is TRBJ1-4, the V gene TRBV2; TRBD1 agrees at 7 bases. V trimming: 0 bases; J trimming: 3 bases; junction bases outside the gene matches: 10. The length of the CDR3 is 18 residues. CDR1 and CDR2 (germline): SNHLY, FYNNEI. The CDR3 loop is CASSEALRRGTANEKLFF. CDR3 in DNA: TGTGCCAGCAGTGAAGCGCTGCGCAGGGGGACGGCTAATGAAAAACTGTTTTTT.

This clone was observed a single time. J is TRBJ1-3 and V is TRBV5-1; D remains unclear. The CDR3 sequence is 17 residues long. Germline V gene lookup returns CDR1 SGHRS and CDR2 YFSETQ. Trimming pared 2 bases from V and 0 bases from J, leaving 15 bases between. CDR3 protein: CASSLAPEGDSGNTIYF. In DNA form, the CDR3 reads TGCGCCAGCAGCTTAGCCCCCGAAGGAGACTCTGGAAACACCATATATTTT.

The chain couples TRBV14 to TRBJ1-1; D may be TRBD1 (5 bases). V was shortened by 7 bases and J by 8 bases, with 17 bases between the two germline ends. There are 13 residues in the CDR3. Germline-derived CDR1 and CDR2 are SGHDN and FVKESK. The CDR3 nucleotides read TGTGCCAGCAATAAACAGGTGGGGCAAGAAGCTTTCTTT. Protein product: CASNKQVGQEAFF. Full variable domain (missing parts from reference TRBV14 and TRBJ1-1): EAGVTQFPSHSVIEKGQTVTLRCDPISGHDNLYWYRRVMGKEIKFLLHFVKESKQDESGMPNNRFLAERTGGTYSTLKVQPAELEDSGVYFCASNKQVGQEAFFGQGTRLTVV.

The chain combines TRBV6-5 with TRBJ2-7, with a weak D call TRBD1 (5 bases). Trimming removed 8 bases at V and 3 bases at J, with 14 bases between. CDR3 size: 13 residues. In germline, CDR1 is MNHEY, CDR2 SVGAGI. The CDR3 here is CASGRQLGYEQYF. CDR3 DNA: TGTGCCAGCGGCCGACAGCTTGGCTACGAGCAGTACTTC.

This clone is a singleton in its sample. The chain uses TRBV5-1 and TRBJ1-5; possible D gene TRBD1, 5 bases. V lost 1 base and J lost 2, with 10 bases in between. Looked up from germline, CDR1 is SGHRS and CDR2 is YFSETQ. The CDR3 consists of 15 residues. CDR3 nucleotide sequence: TGCGCCAGCAGCTTGATTCCGGGGGGCAATCAGCCCCAGCATTTT. This translates into CASSLIPGGNQPQHF.

The CDR3 DNA reads TGTGCCAGTAGTATTGACCACTCCAGCCAGCCCCAGCATTTT. This encodes CASSIDHSSQPQHF. This rearrangement joins TRBV19 to TRBJ1-5; no firm D call. The CDR3 contains 14 residues. Looked up from germline, CDR1 is LNHDA and CDR2 is SQIVND (reference sequence). V dropped 3 bases and J dropped 7 bases, with 13 bases sitting between them.

V and J are TRBV5-1 and TRBJ1-2; possible D gene TRBD1, 6 bases. The CDR3 contains 14 residues. V lost 4 bases and J lost 1, with 11 bases in between. Per germline, CDR1 SGHRS and CDR2 YFSETQ. CDR3 DNA sequence: TGCGCCAGCAGCGCGAAACAGGGTAACTATGGCTACACCTTC. This encodes CASSAKQGNYGYTF.

V is TRBV12-5 and J is TRBJ2-2; D call uncertain. Looked up from germline, CDR1 is LGHNT and CDR2 is FRNRAP. The V end lost 6 bases, the J end lost 1 base, and 9 bases lay between the germline ends. The CDR3 is 14 amino acids. Here the CDR3 reads CASGPMMNTGELFF. In DNA, the CDR3 is TGTGCTAGTGGGCCCATGATGAACACCGGGGAGCTGTTTTTT.